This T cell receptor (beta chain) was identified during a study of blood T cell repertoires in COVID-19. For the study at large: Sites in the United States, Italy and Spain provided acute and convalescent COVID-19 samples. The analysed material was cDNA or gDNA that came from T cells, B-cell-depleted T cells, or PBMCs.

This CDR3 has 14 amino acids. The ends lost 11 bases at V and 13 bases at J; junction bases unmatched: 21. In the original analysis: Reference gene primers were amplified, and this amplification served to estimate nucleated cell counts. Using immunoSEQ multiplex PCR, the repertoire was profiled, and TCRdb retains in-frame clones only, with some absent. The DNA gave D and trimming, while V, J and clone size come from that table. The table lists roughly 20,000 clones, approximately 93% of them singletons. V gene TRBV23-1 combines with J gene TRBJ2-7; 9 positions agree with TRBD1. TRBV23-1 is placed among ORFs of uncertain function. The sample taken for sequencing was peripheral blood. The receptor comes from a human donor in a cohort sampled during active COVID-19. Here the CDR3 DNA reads TGCGCCTGGATGACCGGGACAGGGTTCGTAGTCCATTACTTC. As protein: CAWMTGTGFVVHYF.